These 32 T cell receptor beta chains were all obtained from the same sample, sequenced in a study of blood T cell repertoires in COVID-19. Clones were sequenced by immunoSEQ multiplex PCR, and TCRdb holds only the in-frame ones, with some missing. The sample has approximately 100,000 clones; roughly 85% are singletons. The sample was peripheral blood. The origin of the receptors is a man at least 80 years old with acute or convalescent COVID-19.

This clone has just one count. The chain couples TRBV9 to TRBJ2-7, with D perhaps TRBD1 (5 bases). The CDR3 has 16 amino acids. CDR1 SGDLS and CDR2 YYNGEE come from the germline V gene. The ends were cut back, 4 bases at V and 2 bases at J, with 19 bases in the middle. The CDR3 reads CASSLGVRVPPYEQYF. Written as DNA, the CDR3 is TGTGCCAGCAGCTTAGGGGTCCGGGTACCACCCTACGAGCAGTACTTC.

The V call is TRBV30, the J call TRBJ1-6; the D gene is possibly TRBD1 (6 bases). The CDR3 consists of 13 residues. V was clipped by 3 bases and J by 9 bases, with 12 bases between them. Germline CDR1 GTSNPN, CDR2 SVGIG (reference sequence). The CDR3 DNA sequence: TGTGCCTGGAGGCGGACAGAGGGTTCACCCCTCCACTTT. Amino acid sequence: CAWRRTEGSPLHF. Filled out from reference TRBV30 and TRBJ1-6, the complete variable domain reads SQTIHQWPATLVQPVGSPLSLECTVEGTSNPNLYWYRQAAGRGLQLLFYSVGIGQISSEVPQNLSASRPQDRQFILSSKKLLLSDSGFYLCAWRRTEGSPLHFGNGTRLTVT.

The chain couples TRBV5-1 to TRBJ1-2; D not resolved. From germline, CDR1 is SGHRS and CDR2 YFSETQ. The CDR3 is 13 amino acids. V gave up 0 bases and J gave up 8 bases, with 11 bases separating them. The CDR3 protein is CASSLAGIGGYTF. DNA for the CDR3: TGCGCCAGCAGCTTGGCGGGGATTGGCGGCTACACCTTC.

V is TRBV3-1 (or the pseudogene TRBV3-2) and J is TRBJ2-3; D is uncertain. CDR1 LGHDT and CDR2 YNNKEL come from the germline V gene (reference sequence). This CDR3 has 14 amino acids. V dropped 2 bases and J dropped 6 bases, with 12 bases sitting between them. The CDR3, as DNA: TGTGCCAGCAGCCAATCCCTCCTCCGGGATACGCAGTATTTT. Protein: CASSQSLLRDTQYF.

The CDR3 loop is CASREGSNSNQPQHF. The CDR3 nucleotides are TGCGCCAGCAGGGAGGGGTCTAATAGCAATCAGCCCCAGCATTTT. This chain uses TRBV5-1 with TRBJ1-5; perhaps TRBD1 as D (5 bases). The V end was cut by 5 bases, the J end by 0 bases, with 12 bases between. Germline CDR1 reads SGHRS; CDR2 reads YFSETQ. CDR3 length equals 15 residues.

In DNA, the CDR3 is TGCGCCAGCAGCCAAGATAACGGGGCAGATACGCAGTATTTT. Amino acids: CASSQDNGADTQYF. The chain carries TRBV4-3 and TRBJ2-3; possible D gene TRBD2, 5 bases. The V end lost 0 bases, the J end lost 4 bases, and 8 bases lay between the germline ends. The CDR3 extends over 14 amino acids. Per germline, CDR1 LGHNA and CDR2 YSLEER.

The chain recombines TRBV6-5 with TRBJ1-2; 7 positions agree with TRBD1. The junction had 10 bases not matched to a gene; V was cut back by 10 bases and J by 8 bases. This CDR3 contains 12 residues. From germline, CDR1 is MNHEY and CDR2 SVGAGI. The CDR3 nucleotides are TGTGCCATAAGAGACAGGGCACGAGGCTACACCTTC. As protein: CAIRDRARGYTF.

This clone was picked up a small number of times. The CDR3: CASSQAGDTDTQYF. The CDR3, as DNA: TGCGCCAGCAGCCAAGCAGGCGACACAGATACGCAGTATTTT. This chain connects TRBV4-1 to TRBJ2-3; D is uncertain. V lost 1 base to trimming and J lost 2 bases, with 7 bases between them. CDR1 and CDR2 (germline): MGHRA, YSYEKL. The CDR3 is 14 amino acids.

This rearrangement joins TRBV5-8 to TRBJ1-4; no firm D call. Trimming removed 2 bases from V and 4 bases from J, with 12 bases in between. The CDR3 is 15 amino acids. Germline loops: CDR1 SGHTS, CDR2 YDEGEE. CDR3 nucleotides: TGTGCCAGCAGCTTTTCCAGGATTGGTAATGAAAAACTGTTTTTT. It codes for CASSFSRIGNEKLFF.

The V and J genes are TRBV6-5 and TRBJ2-2; 7 bases map to TRBD1. Germline CDR1 reads MNHEY; CDR2 reads SVGAGI. The V gene end was trimmed by 6 bases and the J gene end by 0 bases; junction bases not matched to a gene: 4. The CDR3 covers 15 residues. The CDR3 spells CASSDRVANTGELFF. The CDR3 nucleotides are TGTGCCAGCAGCGACAGGGTTGCGAACACCGGGGAGCTGTTTTTT.

The gene calls are TRBV27 and TRBJ1-1; D may be TRBD1 (6 bases). Trimming pared 3 bases from V and 1 base from J, leaving 18 bases between. The germline V gene encodes CDR1 MNHEY and CDR2 SMNVEV (reference sequence). This CDR3 region has 17 residues. CDR3 bases: TGTGCCAGCAGTTTTGTGACAGGTGGGGCAAAGAACACTGAAGCTTTCTTT. Residues: CASSFVTGGAKNTEAFF.

This clone was seen just once. DNA of the CDR3: TGTGCCAGCTCACCACCGTTGACTTTTGACTTCTATGGCTACACCTTC. Its protein product is CASSPPLTFDFYGYTF. The chain uses TRBV18 and TRBJ1-2; D remains unclear. Trimming removed 0 bases at V and 4 bases at J, with 15 bases between. This CDR3 has 16 residues. CDR1 is KGHSH and CDR2 is LQKENI in the germline V gene.

The chain recombines TRBV19 with TRBJ1-5, with D tentatively TRBD1 (5 bases). The CDR3 loop spans 15 amino acids. Germline values: CDR1 LNHDA, CDR2 SQIVND (reference sequence). V was cut by 5 bases and J by 2 bases, with 13 bases left in between. The CDR3 DNA follows: TGTGCCAGTAGTTTGGAGGGGTTAGGCAATCAGCCCCAGCATTTT. This codes for CASSLEGLGNQPQHF. Full variable domain (outside the CDR3, taken from reference TRBV19 and TRBJ1-5): DGGITQSPKYLFRKEGQNVTLSCEQNLNHDAMYWYRQDPGQGLRLIYYSQIVNDFQKGDIAEGYSVSREKKESFPLTVTSAQKNPTAFYLCASSLEGLGNQPQHFGDGTRLSIL.

CDR3: CASRDLYSYEQYF. The CDR3 nucleotides are TGTGCCAGCAGGGACTTATACTCCTACGAGCAGTACTTC. The chain uses TRBV6-5 and TRBJ2-7; TRBD2 might be the D (5 bases). V was trimmed by 6 bases and J by 0 bases, leaving 9 bases between them. The CDR3 length is 13 residues. Per the germline V gene, CDR1 is MNHEY and CDR2 is SVGAGI.

This clone was counted only a few times. V usage is TRBV30 and J usage is TRBJ2-7; 7 bases are shared with TRBD2. Germline V gene lookup returns CDR1 GTSNPN and CDR2 SVGIG (reference sequence). The CDR3 is 14 amino acids. The V and J ends lost 3 bases and 6 bases, in that order; junction bases with no gene match: 11. CDR3 loop: CAWSRGEGRPEQYF. As DNA, the CDR3 is TGTGCCTGGAGCCGCGGGGAGGGTCGTCCCGAGCAGTACTTC.

The chain carries TRBV5-1 and TRBJ2-5; TRBD2 might be the D (6 bases). Trimming removed 1 base from V and 2 bases from J, with 9 bases in between. Germline V CDR1 and CDR2: SGHRS, YFSETQ. The CDR3 length is 14 residues. The CDR3 reads CASSLFAGQETQYF. In DNA, the CDR3 is TGCGCCAGCAGCTTGTTTGCGGGACAAGAGACCCAGTACTTC.

The J gene is TRBJ1-1, the V gene TRBV20-1; D remains ambiguous. CDR1 and CDR2 from the germline V gene are DFQATT and SNEGSKA (reference sequence). This CDR3 is 13 amino acids long. Trimming stripped 3 bases from V and 4 bases from J, with 12 bases between. CDR3 sequence reads: CSASNRRSTEAFF. CDR3 DNA: TGCAGTGCTAGTAATCGAAGGAGCACTGAAGCTTTCTTT.

V and J are TRBV30 and TRBJ1-3; 7 bases match TRBD1. There are 13 residues in the CDR3. The J segment lost 2 bases and the V segment lost 7 bases, leaving 5 bases of the junction unmatched. Germline V gene lookup returns CDR1 GTSNPN and CDR2 SVGIG (reference sequence). CDR3 nucleotides: TGTGCCTTCGGGACAGCTGCTGGAAACACCATATATTTT. Protein product: CAFGTAAGNTIYF.

This chain links TRBV15 with TRBJ1-1, with 8 bases fitting TRBD1. There are 14 residues in the CDR3. Trimming removed 6 bases from V and 1 base from J; junction bases left unmatched: 4. Germline CDR1 is LNHNV and CDR2 is YYDKDF (reference sequence). DNA of the CDR3: TGTGCCACCAGTTGGGACAGGAAGAACACTGAAGCTTTCTTT. Translation gives CATSWDRKNTEAFF.

The V and J genes are TRBV27 and TRBJ1-6; no clear D gene. The CDR3 has 16 amino acids. Germline values: CDR1 MNHEY, CDR2 SMNVEV (reference sequence). V shed 6 bases and J shed 0 bases, with 12 bases lying between them. The CDR3: CASSRQPSSYNSPLHF. DNA of the CDR3: TGTGCCAGCAGCCGTCAACCGAGCTCCTATAATTCACCCCTCCACTTT.

This clone was recorded only once. The chain combines TRBV28 with TRBJ1-5, with 7 bases that match TRBD1. The germline CDR1 and CDR2 sequences are MDHEN and SYDVKM. CDR3 length: 17 amino acids. V was clipped by 1 base and J by 2 bases; unmatched bases: 8. The CDR3 loop reads CASSLLTFDRGNQPQHF. CDR3 in DNA: TGTGCCAGCAGTTTATTAACCTTCGACAGGGGCAATCAGCCCCAGCATTTT.

V is TRBV7-6 and J is TRBJ2-1, with a tentative D call TRBD1 (5 bases). Germline CDR1 SGHVS, CDR2 FNYEAQ. This CDR3 has 17 residues. V was cut by 1 base and J by 10 bases, with 23 bases left in between. CDR3 protein: CASSLDARPKGAGEQFF. The CDR3 nucleotides read TGTGCCAGCAGCTTAGACGCGAGACCTAAAGGGGCAGGAGAGCAGTTCTTC.

CDR3 sequence reads: CASGLGGVTSYEQYF. In nucleotides, the CDR3 is TGTGCCAGCGGTCTTGGCGGGGTGACCTCCTACGAGCAGTACTTC. This chain links TRBV6-5 with TRBJ2-7; maybe TRBD2 (6 bases). The CDR3 covers 15 residues. Germline V gene data show CDR1 as MNHEY and CDR2 as SVGAGI. V lost 8 bases and J lost 0, with 17 bases in between.

CDR3 in DNA: TGTGCCAGCAGCTTGGGACAGGGGTCCTACGAGCAGTACTTC. This encodes CASSLGQGSYEQYF. J is TRBJ2-7 and V is TRBV5-6; TRBD1 matches at 8 bases. In germline, CDR1 is SGHDT, CDR2 YYEEEE. The CDR3 contains 14 residues. V dropped 0 bases and J dropped 1; count of bases not matched to a gene: 0.

V and J are TRBV18 and TRBJ1-5, with D unresolved. Trimming cost V 5 bases and J 13 bases, with 15 bases left between them. Germline CDR1 KGHSH, CDR2 LQKENI. This CDR3 has 12 residues. For the CDR3, the DNA is TGTGCCAGCTCAGGACCGGAGGGTATTCAGCATTTT. Protein: CASSGPEGIQHF.

The V gene is TRBV18, the J gene TRBJ2-3; possible D gene TRBD1, 6 bases. Germline V gives CDR1 KGHSH, CDR2 LQKENI. The CDR3 is 16 residues long. V was cut by 3 bases and J by 4 bases, with 17 bases left in between. The CDR3 protein is CASSPRAYRQADTQYF. CDR3 nucleotide sequence: TGTGCCAGCTCACCTAGGGCCTATCGACAGGCAGATACGCAGTATTTT.

Here the CDR3 DNA reads TGTGCCAGCAGTTACGCGCACGGCGACATGAACACTGAAGCTTTCTTT. Protein sequence: CASSYAHGDMNTEAFF. The chain joins TRBV6-5 to TRBJ1-1, with D hard to call. This CDR3 contains 16 residues. Looked up from germline, CDR1 is MNHEY and CDR2 is SVGAGI. V gave up 2 bases and J gave up 0 bases, with 13 bases separating them.

The chain combines TRBV6-6 with TRBJ2-2, with a possible D match to TRBD2 (6 bases). CDR1 and CDR2 from the germline V gene are MNHNY and SVGAGI (reference sequence). V was clipped by 5 bases and J by 4 bases, with 14 bases between them. This CDR3 is built from 15 residues. The CDR3 DNA follows: TGTGCCAGCAGTGACACCGGGACTTCCACCGGGGAGCTGTTTTTT. This codes for CASSDTGTSTGELFF.

V is TRBV6-5 and J is TRBJ2-7; 11 bases are a match to TRBD2. Germline V lookup: CDR1 MNHEY, CDR2 SVGAGI. V dropped 7 bases and J dropped 13; count of bases not matched to a gene: 15. The CDR3 runs 14 residues. The DNA of the CDR3 is TGTGCCAGCACCGAATATGGGACTAGCGGTTTTATTTACTTC. This translates into CASTEYGTSGFIYF.

The V call is TRBV4-1, the J call TRBJ2-5; 13 positions match TRBD2. Losses at the gene ends were 5 bases for V and 3 bases for J; bases not matched to a gene: 9. The V gene's germline CDR1 is MGHRA and CDR2 YSYEKL. CDR3 length: 17 amino acids. Written as DNA, the CDR3 is TGCGCCAGCAGCTCTCGACTAGCGGGAGGACGAAAAGAGACCCAGTACTTC. Protein: CASSSRLAGGRKETQYF.

The chain joins TRBV7-3 to TRBJ1-2, with 7 bases matching TRBD1. This CDR3 region has 15 residues. The germline CDR1 and CDR2 sequences are SGHTA and FQGTGA. J gave up 1 base and V 6 bases, and 8 bases lay outside the gene matches. CDR3 DNA: TGTGCCAGCAGTCCAGCGACAGGGTATAACTATGGCTACACCTTC. This gives the protein CASSPATGYNYGYTF.

The J gene is TRBJ2-7, the V gene TRBV19; TRBD2 might be the D (6 bases). The CDR3 consists of 15 residues. V dropped 3 bases and J dropped 3 bases, with 15 bases sitting between them. Germline lookup yields CDR1 LNHDA and CDR2 SQIVND (reference sequence). CDR3 region: CASSMVAGPVYEQYF. CDR3 DNA sequence: TGTGCCAGTAGTATGGTCGCGGGACCGGTCTACGAGCAGTACTTC.